The present TCR beta chain was sequenced within a study of T cell repertoires in ileal Crohn's disease. The germline CDR1 and CDR2 sequences are SGHRS and YFSETQ. V dropped 3 bases and J dropped 5 bases, with 15 bases sitting between them. CDR3 length: 14 residues. Sequencing was performed with immunoSEQ multiplex PCR; in TCRdb, only in-frame clones are kept and a portion is missing. Seen here are about 8,400 clones, around three quarters observed once, and the top ten hold about 4.9%. This sequence joins TRBV5-1 and TRBJ2-7, with a weak D call TRBD1 (5 bases). Sequenced input: ileal tissue. This clonotype was sampled from an adult with Crohn's disease. The CDR3 nucleotides read TGCGCCAGCAGCTCAGGAAGGGGTCGTAACGAGCAGTACTTC. It specifies CASSSGRGRNEQYF.